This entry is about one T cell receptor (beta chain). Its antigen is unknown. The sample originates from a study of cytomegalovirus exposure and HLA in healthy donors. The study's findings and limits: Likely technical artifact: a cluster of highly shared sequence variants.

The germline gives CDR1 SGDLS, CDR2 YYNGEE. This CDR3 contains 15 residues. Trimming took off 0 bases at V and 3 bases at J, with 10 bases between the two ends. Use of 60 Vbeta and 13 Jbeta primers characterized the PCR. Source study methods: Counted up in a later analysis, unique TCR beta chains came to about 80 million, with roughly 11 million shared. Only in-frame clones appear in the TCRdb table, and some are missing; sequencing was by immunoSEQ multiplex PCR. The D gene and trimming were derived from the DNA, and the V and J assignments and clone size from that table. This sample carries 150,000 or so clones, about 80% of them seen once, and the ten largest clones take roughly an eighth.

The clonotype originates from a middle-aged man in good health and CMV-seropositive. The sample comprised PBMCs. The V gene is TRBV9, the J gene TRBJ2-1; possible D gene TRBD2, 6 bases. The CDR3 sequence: CASSVVGGNYNEQFF. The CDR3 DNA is TGTGCCAGCAGCGTAGTCGGCGGGAACTACAATGAGCAGTTCTTC. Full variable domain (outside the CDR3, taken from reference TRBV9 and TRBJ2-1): DSGVTQTPKHLITATGQRVTLRCSPRSGDLSVYWYQQSLDQGLQFLIQYYNGEERAKGNILERFSAQQFPDLHSELNLSSLELGDSALYFCASSVVGGNYNEQFFGPGTRLTVL.